This T cell receptor (beta chain) was captured in a study of shared clonotypes between healthy human individuals. For the study at large: CD8 memory received one plate per donor, CD8 naive two, CD4 memory three and CD4 naive three.

The length of the CDR3 is 17 residues. The V end lost 0 bases, the J end lost 4 bases, and 17 bases lay between the germline ends. From germline, CDR1 is LGHNA and CDR2 YSLEER. Assay used: immunoSEQ multiplex PCR; TCRdb lists only in-frame clones, some missing. The repertoire includes about a million clones, more than 75% of them detected once, and over 1.3% sits in the top ten. The rearrangement links TRBV4-3 to TRBJ2-3; unclear D gene. The specimen was memory CD4+ T cells sorted from blood. Described subset: CD45RA-negative fraction. The sequence was obtained from a man between 18 and 35 years old in good health. CDR3 DNA sequence: TGCGCCAGCAGCCAAGATTTAGAGGCCGTAATATCAGATACGCAGTATTTT. This sequence encodes CASSQDLEAVISDTQYF.